Detailed here is one TCR beta chain. Repertoires were generated with immunoSEQ multiplex PCR, while TCRdb's copy carries only in-frame clones and drops some. The table shows about 49,000 clones, with approximately 83% occurring only once. These data are taken from a study of control samples from healthy donors and cancer patients. With V trimmed by 6 bases and J by 0 bases, 5 bases remained unmatched. Per the germline V gene, CDR1 is SQVTM and CDR2 is ANQGSEA. The CDR3 has 13 amino acids. The sequence was collected from a woman in her fifties or sixties with lung cancer. The V and J genes are TRBV29-1 and TRBJ2-7, with 7 positions matching TRBD1. What was sequenced was PBMCs. The chain's CDR3 is CSVLTGSSYEQYF. Written as DNA, the CDR3 is TGCAGCGTCCTGACAGGGAGCTCCTACGAGCAGTACTTC.